This T cell receptor beta chain comes out of a study of regulatory T cells in long-lasting Graves disease. Time point here: persistent/refractory GD, antithyroid drugs over 5 years with positive TRAb. Generation of the TCR library employed RNA extracted from PBMCs. Study results and limitations: Between persistent patients, fewer than 3,500 public clonotypes were shared, exceeding the 966 shared between new patients. Favoring TRBV28, TRBJ1-2 and TRBJ2-5 was a feature seen in persistent disease.

Trimming took 2 bases from V and 9 from J; bases not matched to a gene: 6. The germline CDR1 and CDR2 sequences are SGHTA and FQGNSA. The CDR3 spans 14 residues. Points on this clonotype: Its antigen remains unknown.

HTBI primers from iRepertoire and Arm-PCR of CDR3 regions yielded the TCR beta libraries. TCRdb analysed the multiplex PCR reads with MiXCR anew, one entry per CDR3 protein. The sample lists about 470,000 distinct CDR3 sequences; around 20% were seen once. The chain recombines TRBV7-2 with TRBJ2-4; 8 bases agree with TRBD1. The TCR originated in a female donor with Graves disease. The sequenced sample was peripheral blood mononuclear cells (PBMCs), obtained when the disease was refractory, from a patient treated with antithyroid drugs. CDR3 DNA: TGTGCCAGCAGCTTACAGGGGGCGAGGGGCATTCAGTACTTC. Its translation: CASSLQGARGIQYF.